Listed here are 2 T cell receptor beta chains from one sample, sequenced in a study of T cell repertoires in cytomegalovirus infection. TCRdb re-called the reads with MiXCR, one entry per CDR3 protein. The sample records 370,000 or so distinct CDR3 sequences, approximately 30% being singletons. Their antigens are not known. The material was cultured PBMCs, obtained from culture after CMV antigen stimulation. All receptors derive from a human donor in good health (CMV status not recorded). Some clones in this sample may be carry-over from other donors' samples.

The sample holds many counts of this clonotype. The gene calls are TRBV7-2 and TRBJ2-3; 7 bases are shared with TRBD2. The ends lost 2 bases at V and 0 bases at J; junction bases unmatched: 5. Germline CDR1 and CDR2: SGHTA and FQGNSA. This CDR3 has 16 residues. The chain's CDR3 is CASSLLLGGSTDTQYF. The CDR3 nucleotides read TGTGCCAGCAGCTTATTGTTGGGGGGGAGCACAGATACGCAGTATTTT.

The chain couples TRBV6-2 or TRBV6-3 to TRBJ2-1; TRBD2 might be the D (5 bases). Trimming took 2 bases from V and 4 from J, leaving 12 bases between them. Germline CDR1 MNHEY, CDR2 SVGEGT. The CDR3 is made up of 15 amino acids. This chain's CDR3 is CASSYERSSYNEQFF. Here the CDR3 DNA reads TGTGCCAGCAGTTACGAGCGGAGCAGTTACAATGAGCAGTTCTTC.